A single sample is the source of the 11 T cell receptor beta chains below, sequenced in a study of response to subunit inactivated influenza vaccine. TCRdb reprocessed the RT-PCR reads via MiXCR and lists one record per CDR3 protein. The data show around 190,000 distinct CDR3 sequences, approximately 14% seen once. This sample comprised CD8+ T cells sorted from PBMCs, obtained roughly 5 days after vaccination. The receptors shown here come from a man between 50 and 59 years old who received an inactivated influenza vaccine.

This clonotype was seen a few times. The chain joins TRBV11-2 to TRBJ2-3; no definite D call. This CDR3 is built from 15 residues. Trimming pared 1 base from V and 4 bases from J, leaving 12 bases between. The germline CDR1 and CDR2 sequences are SGHAT and FQNNGV. The CDR3 reads CASSLAALGADTQYF. The CDR3 nucleotides read TGTGCCAGCAGCTTAGCCGCCCTTGGGGCAGATACGCAGTATTTT.

This chain joins TRBV7-2 and TRBJ2-7, with TRBD1 as a possible D gene (5 bases). Germline V gives CDR1 SGHTA, CDR2 FQGNSA. Trimming cost V 5 bases and J 4 bases, with 12 bases left between them. CDR3 length equals 13 residues. The CDR3: CASSAPDTYEQYF. Here the CDR3 DNA reads TGTGCCAGCAGCGCTCCGGACACGTACGAGCAGTACTTC. The entire variable domain, with the rest obtained from reference TRBV7-2 and TRBJ2-7, is as follows: GAGVSQSPSNKVTEKGKDVELRCDPISGHTALYWYRQSLGQGLEFLIYFQGNSAPDKSGLPSDRFSAERTGGSVSTLTIQRTQQEDSAVYLCASSAPDTYEQYFGPGTRLTVT.

This clonotype was observed at least ten times. The V gene is TRBV7-9, the J gene TRBJ1-2, with a weak D call TRBD1 (6 bases). This CDR3 comprises 15 residues. V was cut by 5 bases and J by 2 bases, with 15 bases left in between. The germline V gene encodes CDR1 SEHNR and CDR2 FQNEAQ (reference sequence). This CDR3 reads CASSLGDGTNYGYTF. CDR3 DNA: TGTGCCAGCAGCCTAGGAGACGGGACAAACTATGGCTACACCTTC. The full variable domain, its missing parts supplied by reference TRBV7-9 and TRBJ1-2, is DTGVSQNPRHKITKRGQNVTFRCDPISEHNRLYWYRQTLGQGPEFLTYFQNEAQLEKSRLLSDRFSAERPKGSFSTLEIQRTEQGDSAMYLCASSLGDGTNYGYTFGSGTRLTVV.

The gene calls are TRBV7-8 and TRBJ2-2; unclear D gene. The CDR3 runs to 14 residues. The germline V and J ends were trimmed by 5 bases and 6 bases, with 13 bases remaining between them. Germline V gives CDR1 SGHVS, CDR2 FQNEAQ. The CDR3 sequence: CASSTDVPAGELFF. The CDR3 coding sequence is TGTGCCAGCAGCACAGACGTCCCCGCCGGGGAGCTGTTTTTT.

The gene calls are TRBV7-9 and TRBJ2-1; D unresolved. Germline CDR1 reads SEHNR; CDR2 reads FQNEAQ (reference sequence). This CDR3 region has 16 residues. V was shortened by 3 bases and J by 0 bases, with 12 bases between the two germline ends. CDR3 DNA sequence: TGTGCCAGCAGCTTTTCTTTACGGGTCTCCTACAATGAGCAGTTCTTC. It yields the protein CASSFSLRVSYNEQFF.

The chain employs TRBV20-1 and TRBJ2-1; 11 bases agree with TRBD2. V trimming: 1 base; J trimming: 4 bases; junction bases outside the gene matches: 9. The CDR3 has 17 amino acids. Germline V gene lookup returns CDR1 DFQATT and CDR2 SNEGSKA (reference sequence). The CDR3 DNA follows: TGCAGTGCTAGAGTTTTGGCTAGCGGGAGGAATTACAATGAGCAGTTCTTC. Residues: CSARVLASGRNYNEQFF.

In this sample, this clonotype turned up a few times. The chain links TRBV5-6 to TRBJ1-2, with D perhaps TRBD1 (5 bases). This CDR3 is built from 13 residues. The ends were cut back, 4 bases at V and 4 bases at J, with 11 bases in the middle. The germline V gene encodes CDR1 SGHDT and CDR2 YYEEEE. The CDR3 region has the DNA TGTGCCAGCAGCACGGGACTCAGCTATGGCTACACCTTC. It is translated as CASSTGLSYGYTF.

Many counts were recorded for this clonotype. The genes are TRBV6-1 and TRBJ2-7; no definite D call. The CDR3 extends over 15 amino acids. Between the trimmed V and J ends, which lost 8 bases and 0 bases, there was a span of 17 bases. CDR1 MNHNS and CDR2 SASEGT come from the germline V gene. The CDR3: CASESYEMGSYEQYF. CDR3 nucleotides: TGTGCCAGCGAATCGTACGAGATGGGCTCCTACGAGCAGTACTTC.

This clonotype was counted at least ten times. The chain carries TRBV24-1 and TRBJ2-1; 7 nucleotides line up with TRBD2. Per germline, CDR1 KGHDR and CDR2 SFDVKD. J was trimmed by 7 bases and V by 3 bases; bases with no gene match: 11. The CDR3 contains 16 residues. CDR3 sequence (DNA): TGTGCCACCAGTGATCTCGGGGAGGGTAGTGGGAATGAGCAGTTCTTC. It encodes CATSDLGEGSGNEQFF.

The V call is TRBV9, the J call TRBJ2-3, with D possibly TRBD2 on 7 matching bases. V lost 4 bases to trimming and J lost 2 bases, with 17 bases between them. Germline CDR1 and CDR2: SGDLS and YYNGEE. This CDR3 is 16 amino acids long. Here the CDR3 reads CASSLGEGGPTDTQYF. Here the CDR3 DNA reads TGTGCCAGCAGCCTAGGGGAGGGGGGACCCACAGATACGCAGTATTTT.

This chain uses TRBV9 with TRBJ2-1; 13 nucleotides align to TRBD2. With 3 bases clipped from V and 7 bases from J, the junction kept 4 bases outside the gene matches. Germline V gene sequence: CDR1 SGDLS, CDR2 YYNGEE. The CDR3 is made up of 15 amino acids. CDR3 in DNA: TGTGCCAGCAGCGAGGGACTAGCGGGGAAGAATGAGCAGTTCTTC. Its translation: CASSEGLAGKNEQFF.